This passage covers 27 T cell receptor beta chains from one sample sequenced in a study of identical twins. MiXCR, run by TCRdb on the 5' RACE reads, gives a single entry per CDR3 protein. The profile shows 250,000 or so distinct CDR3 sequences, about 13% of them singletons. The same data also contributed to another study, on yellow fever vaccine responses in identical twins.

The sample taken for sequencing was memory (CD45RO+) T cells sorted from blood. These receptors originate from a woman aged 18-29 years in good health.

The rearrangement links TRBV27 to TRBJ1-2; 9 nucleotides agree with TRBD1. The V segment lost 5 bases and the J segment 3 bases; nucleotides outside the gene matches: 7. CDR3 size: 15 residues. CDR1 and CDR2 from the germline V gene are MNHEY and SMNVEV (reference sequence). In DNA form, the CDR3 reads TGTGCCAGCAGTCCTTGGGACAGGGTGGACTATGGCTACACCTTC. Translation gives CASSPWDRVDYGYTF.

This clonotype showed up many times. The V and J genes are TRBV12-3 or TRBV12-4 and TRBJ2-1; D is possibly TRBD1 (6 bases). This CDR3 region has 14 residues. Trimming left V 5 bases short and J 5 bases short, with 13 bases between. CDR3 bases: TGTGCCAGCAGTCCCGGGACATCTAACAATGAGCAGTTCTTC. Its translation: CASSPGTSNNEQFF.

The chain combines TRBV6-1 with TRBJ2-3; D gene unclear. Trimming took off 7 bases at V and 7 bases at J, with 18 bases between the two ends. The CDR3 contains 14 residues. Germline V gene data show CDR1 as MNHNS and CDR2 as SASEGT. The CDR3 DNA reads TGTGCCAGCACAACATTTGGGTTAGGGAATACGCAGTATTTT. This encodes CASTTFGLGNTQYF.

This clonotype was counted many times. The rearrangement uses TRBV5-1 and TRBJ2-2; D gene uncertain. The CDR3 runs to 16 residues. Per the germline V gene, CDR1 is SGHRS and CDR2 is YFSETQ. The ends were cut back, 2 bases at V and 0 bases at J, with 11 bases in the middle. The CDR3 coding sequence is TGCGCCAGCAGCTTCAGCACAGACCCGAACACCGGGGAGCTGTTTTTT. Translation: CASSFSTDPNTGELFF.

This CDR3 reads CASSLLTQGARGKNIQYF. The CDR3 nucleotides read TGCGCCAGCAGCTTGTTAACGCAGGGGGCAAGAGGCAAAAACATTCAGTACTTC. V usage is TRBV5-1 and J usage is TRBJ2-4; 8 nucleotides agree with TRBD1. The V gene end was trimmed by 1 base and the J gene end by 3 bases; junction bases not matched to a gene: 12. Looked up from germline, CDR1 is SGHRS and CDR2 is YFSETQ. This CDR3 region has 18 residues. The whole variable domain, remainder taken from reference TRBV5-1 and TRBJ2-4, is KAGVTQTPRYLIKTRGQQVTLSCSPISGHRSVSWYQQTPGQGLQFLFEYFSETQRNKGNFPGRFSGRQFSNSRSEMNVSTLELGDSALYLCASSLLTQGARGKNIQYFGAGTRLSVL.

This rearrangement joins TRBV24-1 to TRBJ2-1, with 12 bases aligning to TRBD2. This CDR3 region has 16 residues. V gave up 5 bases and J gave up 6 bases; unmatched junction bases: 7. Germline CDR1 is KGHDR and CDR2 is SFDVKD. The CDR3 DNA reads TGTGCCACCAGTGCTACTAGCGGGGGGAATCGCAATGAGCAGTTCTTC. This sequence encodes CATSATSGGNRNEQFF.

This clonotype was observed a few times. The chain combines TRBV12-5 with TRBJ2-7; TRBD1 is a possible D gene (6 bases). From germline, CDR1 is LGHNT and CDR2 FRNRAP. CDR3 size: 15 residues. V dropped 6 bases and J dropped 2 bases, with 17 bases sitting between them. The CDR3 sequence: CASGLGQPGAYEQYF. The DNA for the CDR3 is TGTGCTAGTGGGCTCGGACAGCCCGGAGCCTACGAGCAGTACTTC.

This clonotype was seen only a few times. CDR3: CASSLSSSGAGELFF. The CDR3 DNA reads TGTGCCAGCAGTTTATCGTCTAGCGGAGCCGGGGAGCTGTTTTTT. V and J are TRBV12-3 or TRBV12-4 and TRBJ2-2, with 7 bases that match TRBD2. The ends lost 2 bases at V and 6 bases at J; junction bases unmatched: 6. This CDR3 region has 15 residues.

In its sample, this clonotype was seen a few times. CDR3: CASSMGQDSNQPQHF. The CDR3 DNA reads TGTGCCAGTAGTATGGGACAGGATAGCAATCAGCCCCAGCATTTT. V gene TRBV19 combines with J gene TRBJ1-5; 8 nucleotides agree with TRBD1. Trimming took 3 bases from V and 0 from J; bases not matched to a gene: 1. The CDR3 contains 15 residues. Per germline, CDR1 LNHDA and CDR2 SQIVND (reference sequence).

This clonotype was seen a handful of times. The chain is built from TRBV5-6 and TRBJ2-5; 7 bases are a match to TRBD2. CDR1 and CDR2 from the germline V gene are SGHDT and YYEEEE. Losses at the gene ends were 4 bases for V and 5 bases for J; bases not matched to a gene: 14. CDR3 length: 16 amino acids. The CDR3 spells CASSQISGRGAETQYF. The CDR3, as DNA: TGTGCCAGCAGCCAAATTAGTGGGAGGGGAGCGGAGACCCAGTACTTC. Full variable domain (missing parts from reference TRBV5-6 and TRBJ2-5): DAGVTQSPTHLIKTRGQQVTLRCSPKSGHDTVSWYQQALGQGPQFIFQYYEEEERQRGNFPDRFSGHQFPNYSSELNVNALLLGDSALYLCASSQISGRGAETQYFGPGTRLLVL.

This clonotype was recorded at least ten times. CDR3 region: CASSLAWGAGYTF. The CDR3 DNA is TGCGCCAGCAGCTTGGCTTGGGGCGCCGGCTACACCTTC. V gene TRBV5-1 combines with J gene TRBJ1-2; tentative D call: TRBD1 (5 bases). The germline CDR1 and CDR2 sequences are SGHRS and YFSETQ. This CDR3 spans 13 amino acids. Trimming took 0 bases from V and 8 from J, leaving 11 bases between them.

This clonotype occurred a few times. This chain joins TRBV20-1 and TRBJ2-5; 12 nucleotides agree with TRBD2. Trimming removed 3 bases from V and 5 bases from J; junction bases left unmatched: 1. CDR3 length: 13 amino acids. Germline CDR1 DFQATT, CDR2 SNEGSKA (reference sequence). The CDR3 DNA reads as TGCAGTGCTAGTACTAGCGGGAGGGAGACCCAGTACTTC. Its protein is CSASTSGRETQYF.

This clonotype showed up just a few times. J is TRBJ2-7 and V is TRBV18; weak D call: TRBD1 (6 bases). Trimming took off 0 bases at V and 0 bases at J, with 18 bases between the two ends. Germline loops: CDR1 KGHSH, CDR2 LQKENI. The CDR3 is made up of 18 amino acids. CDR3 coding DNA: TGTGCCAGCTCACCACCCGGAGCCGGACAGTTAGGCTCCTACGAGCAGTACTTC. As protein: CASSPPGAGQLGSYEQYF.

This clonotype has more than one count but fewer than ten. The genes are TRBV3-1 and TRBJ2-5; 7 bases are a match to TRBD2. The CDR3 runs to 15 residues. V was clipped by 2 bases and J by 4 bases; unmatched bases: 7. Germline V lookup: CDR1 LGHDT, CDR2 YNNKEL (reference sequence). The DNA of the CDR3 is TGTGCCAGCAGCCAAAGTCGGTCGGGAGGAGAGACCCAGTACTTC. Translation gives CASSQSRSGGETQYF.

In this sample, this clonotype turned up many times. V gene TRBV3-1 combines with J gene TRBJ2-2, with D perhaps TRBD1 or TRBD2 (7 bases each). Germline V CDR1 and CDR2: LGHDT, YNNKEL (reference sequence). V lost 1 base and J 5 bases, leaving 17 bases between the germline ends. The CDR3 sequence is 17 residues long. CDR3: CASSQVEAGQRTGELFF. CDR3 in DNA: TGTGCCAGCAGCCAAGTAGAAGCGGGACAGAGGACCGGGGAGCTGTTTTTT. Drawing the rest from reference TRBV3-1 and TRBJ2-2, the complete variable domain is DTAVSQTPKYLVTQMGNDKSIKCEQNLGHDTMYWYKQDSKKFLKIMFSYNNKELIINETVPNRFSPKSPDKAHLNLHINSLELGDSAVYFCASSQVEAGQRTGELFFGEGSRLTVL.

V and J are TRBV18 and TRBJ2-7, with 9 positions matching TRBD1. J was trimmed by 1 base and V by 3 bases; bases with no gene match: 4. From germline, CDR1 is KGHSH and CDR2 LQKENI. This CDR3 contains 15 residues. In DNA form, the CDR3 reads TGTGCCAGCTCACCGGAGACAGGGGGTTCCTACGAGCAGTACTTC. Its protein product is CASSPETGGSYEQYF.

The chain is built from TRBV7-2 and TRBJ2-5; perhaps TRBD1 as D (6 bases). The V end was cut by 0 bases, the J end by 2 bases, with 10 bases between. The CDR3 covers 15 residues. Germline lookup yields CDR1 SGHTA and CDR2 FQGNSA. The CDR3 protein is CASSLAVGAQETQYF. Written as DNA, the CDR3 is TGTGCCAGCAGCTTAGCCGTGGGGGCACAAGAGACCCAGTACTTC.

This clonotype has at least ten counts. The chain recombines TRBV20-1 with TRBJ2-1; 8 bases are a match to TRBD2. The CDR3 runs to 15 residues. Trimming took 4 bases from V and 6 from J; bases not matched to a gene: 11. CDR1 and CDR2 (germline): DFQATT, SNEGSKA (reference sequence). The CDR3 DNA reads as TGCAGTGCTACTACTGGCGGGGGGAAGTCCAATGAGCAGTTCTTC. This codes for CSATTGGGKSNEQFF.

Many counts were recorded for this clonotype. The V and J genes are TRBV5-6 and TRBJ1-2; 7 nucleotides agree with TRBD1. This CDR3 contains 13 residues. Trimming cost V 0 bases and J 8 bases; bases outside gene matches: 4. Germline lookup yields CDR1 SGHDT and CDR2 YYEEEE. The CDR3 bases are TGTGCCAGCAGCTTGGCGGGACAGAGGGGCTACACCTTC. Protein sequence: CASSLAGQRGYTF. Filled out from reference TRBV5-6 and TRBJ1-2, the complete variable domain reads DAGVTQSPTHLIKTRGQQVTLRCSPKSGHDTVSWYQQALGQGPQFIFQYYEEEERQRGNFPDRFSGHQFPNYSSELNVNALLLGDSALYLCASSLAGQRGYTFGSGTRLTVV.

This clonotype was detected many times. The V call is TRBV20-1, the J call TRBJ1-1; 12 bases fit TRBD1. The junction had 19 bases not matched to a gene; V was cut back by 6 bases and J by 8 bases. Germline lookup yields CDR1 DFQATT and CDR2 SNEGSKA (reference sequence). CDR3 length: 17 amino acids. CDR3 in amino acids: CSAEAYGTGGASQEAFF. CDR3 nucleotides: TGCAGTGCGGAAGCCTACGGGACAGGGGGCGCGAGCCAAGAAGCTTTCTTT.

CDR3 sequence: CASSEGGRSSYNEQFF. CDR3 sequence (DNA): TGTGCCAGCAGTGAAGGGGGCAGGAGCTCCTACAATGAGCAGTTCTTC. The chain uses TRBV25-1 and TRBJ2-1, with a weak D call TRBD1 (6 bases). Deletions cut 2 bases from V and 0 bases from J, with 11 bases between. The CDR3 runs to 16 residues. Germline loops: CDR1 MGHDK, CDR2 SYGVNS.

The V gene is TRBV6-1, the J gene TRBJ2-3, with D maybe TRBD2 (6 bases). Germline values: CDR1 MNHNS, CDR2 SASEGT. This CDR3 has 14 amino acids. V lost 3 bases and J lost 2, with 9 bases in between. The DNA for the CDR3 is TGTGCCAGCAGTGACGGGACTCACACAGATACGCAGTATTTT. Protein sequence: CASSDGTHTDTQYF.

The chain uses TRBV29-1 and TRBJ1-1; unclear D gene. V dropped 6 bases and J dropped 1 base, with 6 bases sitting between them. CDR3 size: 11 residues. Germline V gene data show CDR1 as SQVTM and CDR2 as ANQGSEA. The CDR3 DNA is TGCAGCGTGCAGCAGAACACTGAAGCTTTCTTT. Protein product: CSVQQNTEAFF.

This clonotype showed up just a few times. The J gene is TRBJ2-3, the V gene TRBV6-2 or TRBV6-3; possible D gene TRBD2, 5 bases. The CDR3 length is 15 residues. Trimming took off 0 bases at V and 2 bases at J, with 9 bases between the two ends. Germline values: CDR1 MNHEY, CDR2 SVGEGT. The CDR3 DNA reads TGTGCCAGCAGTTACTCGTGGGGAGACACAGATACGCAGTATTTT. Translating gives CASSYSWGDTDTQYF.

This clonotype was detected a few times. The chain joins TRBV28 to TRBJ1-4, with 8 positions matching TRBD1. The J segment lost 7 bases and the V segment lost 5 bases, leaving 6 bases of the junction unmatched. This CDR3 is 14 amino acids long. Germline CDR1 is MDHEN and CDR2 is SYDVKM. The CDR3 coding sequence is TGTGCCAGCAGTATCAGGGGGCTTTCTGAAAAACTGTTTTTT. It is translated as CASSIRGLSEKLFF.

This clonotype turned up a few times. This chain uses TRBV24-1 with TRBJ2-3, with 11 bases identical to TRBD1. This CDR3 spans 16 amino acids. Losses at the gene ends were 5 bases for V and 5 bases for J; bases not matched to a gene: 8. Per germline, CDR1 KGHDR and CDR2 SFDVKD. Here the CDR3 reads CATSAWGTGGEDTQYF. In DNA, the CDR3 is TGTGCCACCAGTGCCTGGGGGACAGGGGGGGAAGATACGCAGTATTTT.

This clonotype appeared many times. The chain uses TRBV12-3 or TRBV12-4 and TRBJ1-2; the match to TRBD1 covers 7 bases. The trim removed 3 bases at V and 0 bases at J, leaving 1 base unmatched. The CDR3 is made up of 14 amino acids. In nucleotides, the CDR3 is TGTGCCAGCAGTTTTGACAGGGCTAACTATGGCTACACCTTC. Translating gives CASSFDRANYGYTF.